The T cell receptor beta chain described here comes from a study of blood T cells in healthy people across ages. Study outcomes and limitations: With age, beta diversity per million T cells declined roughly linearly, significantly by around 43.

The V and J ends lost 1 base and 1 base respectively, with 7 bases between them. The CDR3 runs 14 residues. Germline-derived CDR1 and CDR2 are SEHNR and FQNEAQ (reference sequence). About this clonotype: What it binds is unknown. No conserved phenylalanine or tryptophan is present at the end of the CDR3, so a read error is the likely explanation.

A second roughly 6 to 12 cycle PCR used barcoded and J-beta primers. TCRdb re-called the 5' RACE reads with MiXCR, one entry per CDR3 protein. The table has 790,000 or so distinct CDR3 sequences, about 47% seen once; the top ten hold less than 20%. This sequence was found in a man at least 80 years old in good health. The sample comprised blood. The chain carries TRBV7-9 and TRBJ2-5; D gene unclear. The CDR3 spells CASSLVQSQETQYI. The CDR3 DNA follows: TGTGCCAGCAGCTTAGTACAGAGCCAAGAGACCCAGTACATC.